This TCR beta chain was observed in a study of early T cells in non-severe SARS-CoV-2 infection (dated by TCRdb to the early 2020s). Study-level background: TCR sequencing used bulk RNA from unsorted whole blood, so alpha and beta chains could not be paired. What the work shows at the level of the full study, not this receptor alone: VDJdb matching was skewed toward anti-spike CD8 responses and likely underestimated virus-specific expansions, missing private and CD4 specificities.

Library creation used 5' RACE. TCRdb records NextSeq 500 as the sequencer. Unique molecular identifiers were attached to individual cDNA molecules in the TCR library protocol so that sequencing error and PCR bias could be corrected. Both TCR alpha and beta chains were sequenced, and tight co-correlation was observed between alpha and beta sequence abundances in each sample. On the study's bioinformatics: Decombinator V4 was used to annotate TCR sequences for V gene, J gene and CDR3. Expanded TCRs were defined as changing significantly between any two time points under a Poisson model with p below 0.0001. TCR abundances were normalised to the total number of TCRs sequenced per sample and expressed as counts per million. MAIT TCRs were defined by TRAV1-2 paired with TRAJ12, TRAJ20 or TRAJ33, and iNKT TCRs by TRAV10 paired with TRAJ18. VDJdb, accessed on 1 November 2021, was searched for TCRs annotated for CMV, EBV and SARS-CoV-2, and TCRs annotated for more than one antigen were excluded. TCRdb reran the public reads through fastp at Q25 and MiXCR, keeping productive beta chains. Rows are combined by CDR3 protein, so each entry shows the most common genes and DNA. TCRdb, not the authors, supplied the V and J calls. The sample includes some 35,000 distinct CDR3 sequences, with 5.3% observed a single time. The top ten clones comprise 25% to 30% of the sample.

This was a case-control study nested in a cohort of healthcare workers in London, UK, who had nasopharyngeal swab PCR tests and blood samples taken every week. Healthcare workers were recruited during the week of the UK lockdown, between 23 and 31 March 2020, and followed weekly for up to roughly 16 weeks. This clonotype has at least ten counts. Its antigen specificity is not known. Per-base qualities were not stored, and no clone one base away is much larger. CDR1 and CDR2 (GTSNPN, SVGIG) derive from the germline V gene (reference sequence). The CDR3 goes from the cysteine to the phenylalanine over 15 residues. Kept here is only the CDR3 DNA, which spans 45 bases and is read in frame from base 1. The germline ends are 16 bases apart after V is trimmed by 0 bases and J by 5 bases.

The sample was whole blood. The TCR was taken from an adult who was a healthcare worker with PCR-confirmed SARS-CoV-2 infection or an uninfected control (not recorded which). The sequence is built from TRBV30 and TRBJ2-5, and perhaps TRBD2 as D gene, on 5 matching bases. The DNA sequence is given as TGTGCCTGGAGTGTAGGATATGGGAGTCCGGAGACCCAGTACTTC. The encoded protein is CAWSVGYGSPETQYF.